The 19 T cell receptor beta chains in this list originate from one sample, sequenced in a study of shared clonotypes between healthy human individuals. Data came from immunoSEQ multiplex PCR; TCRdb stores just in-frame clones and leaves some out. The sample contains 1.4 million or so clones, approximately 98.5% of which appear only once. The specimen was naive CD4+ T cells sorted from blood. Subset given: CD45RA+ positively selected. The receptors come from a man in his thirties or forties in good health.

The chain uses TRBV14 and TRBJ2-4, with a tentative D call TRBD1 (5 bases). Germline V gene lookup returns CDR1 SGHDN and CDR2 FVKESK. Between the trimmed V and J ends, which lost 2 bases and 3 bases, there was a span of 11 bases. The CDR3 spans 15 residues. In nucleotides, the CDR3 is TGTGCCAGCAGCCAAAGGCGGACATACAAAAACATTCAGTACTTC. It codes for CASSQRRTYKNIQYF.

CDR3: CASSSRTGSYEQYF. CDR3 nucleotide sequence: TGTGCCAGCAGTTCGAGGACAGGGTCCTACGAGCAGTACTTC. J is TRBJ2-7 and V is TRBV6-5; TRBD1 matches at 8 bases. CDR1 MNHEY and CDR2 SVGAGI come from the germline V gene. There are 14 residues in the CDR3. With 4 bases clipped from V and 1 base from J, the junction kept 3 bases outside the gene matches.

This clone was seen just once. J is TRBJ2-1 and V is TRBV7-3; D perhaps matches TRBD2 (6 bases). Germline lookup yields CDR1 SGHTA and CDR2 FQGTGA. Trimming took off 5 bases at V and 3 bases at J, with 14 bases between the two ends. CDR3 length: 15 amino acids. The CDR3 nucleotides read TGTGCCAGCAGCCTAGGGGCTAGCGACTACAATGAGCAGTTCTTC. This gives the protein CASSLGASDYNEQFF.

This chain connects TRBV5-1 to TRBJ2-5; 9 nucleotides line up with TRBD1. The length of the CDR3 is 14 residues. Germline-derived CDR1 and CDR2 are SGHRS and YFSETQ. With 5 bases clipped from V and 5 bases from J, the junction kept 7 bases outside the gene matches. The CDR3 loop reads CASRPDRGWETQYF. The CDR3 DNA reads TGCGCCAGCAGACCGGACAGGGGATGGGAGACCCAGTACTTC. The variable domain in full, completed from reference TRBV5-1 and TRBJ2-5, reads KAGVTQTPRYLIKTRGQQVTLSCSPISGHRSVSWYQQTPGQGLQFLFEYFSETQRNKGNFPGRFSGRQFSNSRSEMNVSTLELGDSALYLCASRPDRGWETQYFGPGTRLLVL.

This chain links TRBV5-1 with TRBJ1-4; D unresolved. The V gene lost 6 bases and the J gene lost 7 bases, with 13 bases spanning the gap. This CDR3 is 13 amino acids long. The V gene's germline CDR1 is SGHRS and CDR2 YFSETQ. CDR3 residues: CASKPGIGEKLFF. The CDR3 DNA is TGCGCCAGCAAGCCGGGCATCGGTGAAAAACTGTTTTTT.

J is TRBJ1-4 and V is TRBV15; 8 bases map to TRBD1. The V gene end was trimmed by 1 base and the J gene end by 2 bases; junction bases not matched to a gene: 9. The CDR3 length is 18 residues. Germline-derived CDR1 and CDR2 are LNHNV and YYDKDF (reference sequence). The CDR3: CATSRGLNDRGTNEKLFF. In DNA form, the CDR3 reads TGTGCCACCAGCAGAGGCCTCAATGACAGGGGCACTAATGAAAAACTGTTTTTT.

The chain is built from TRBV7-7 and TRBJ2-5, with 7 bases lining up with TRBD1. Germline CDR1 SSHAT, CDR2 FNYEAQ (reference sequence). The CDR3 contains 13 residues. The CDR3 loop is CASQQTGQETQYF. The CDR3 DNA sequence: TGTGCTAGTCAACAGACAGGGCAAGAGACCCAGTACTTC.

The chain links TRBV2 to TRBJ2-7; TRBD2 is a possible D gene (6 bases). The CDR3 runs 16 residues. V lost 7 bases, J lost 0 bases, and 19 bases lay in between. Per the germline V gene, CDR1 is SNHLY and CDR2 is FYNNEI. The CDR3 reads CASTELMGAGSYEQYF. CDR3 in DNA: TGTGCCAGCACTGAGTTAATGGGAGCGGGCTCCTACGAGCAGTACTTC. Based on the CDR3 plus reference TRBV2 and TRBJ2-7, the full variable domain is EPEVTQTPSHQVTQMGQEVILRCVPISNHLYFYWYRQILGQKVEFLVSFYNNEISEKSEIFDDQFSVERPDGSNFTLKIRSTKLEDSAMYFCASTELMGAGSYEQYFGPGTRLTVT.

This chain uses TRBV18 with TRBJ2-1; D is unclear. Trimming cost V 0 bases and J 6 bases, with 15 bases left between them. Per the germline V gene, CDR1 is KGHSH and CDR2 is LQKENI. This CDR3 contains 16 residues. The CDR3 DNA follows: TGTGCCAGCTCACCACCGGTAGCAGTAGGAACCAATGAGCAGTTCTTC. Translation gives CASSPPVAVGTNEQFF. The variable domain in full, completed from reference TRBV18 and TRBJ2-1, reads NAGVMQNPRHLVRRRGQEARLRCSPMKGHSHVYWYRQLPEEGLKFMVYLQKENIIDESGMPKERFSAEFPKEGPSILRIQQVVRGDSAAYFCASSPPVAVGTNEQFFGPGTRLTVL.

The rearrangement joins TRBV5-4 to TRBJ1-1; D might be TRBD1 (6 bases). Trimming left V 3 bases short and J 0 bases short, with 12 bases between. Germline V gene lookup returns CDR1 SGHNT and CDR2 YYREEE (reference sequence). This CDR3 contains 15 residues. The CDR3 region is CASSSGQPMNTEAFF. CDR3 coding DNA: TGTGCCAGCAGCTCCGGACAGCCTATGAACACTGAAGCTTTCTTT.

This clone was recorded once. The rearrangement links TRBV7-9 to TRBJ1-2; D gene uncertain. Trimming removed 2 bases at V and 0 bases at J, with 16 bases between. CDR3 length equals 17 residues. The germline V gene encodes CDR1 SEHNR and CDR2 FQNEAQ (reference sequence). CDR3 protein: CASSLNPTVPANYGYTF. Here the CDR3 DNA reads TGTGCCAGCAGCTTAAATCCCACCGTCCCAGCTAACTATGGCTACACCTTC.

The rearrangement uses TRBV19 and TRBJ2-1; TRBD2 aligns across 10 bases. Germline assignment: CDR1 LNHDA and CDR2 SQIVND (reference sequence). The CDR3 is 15 residues long. V lost 3 bases, J lost 7 bases, and 6 bases stayed unmatched. CDR3 DNA: TGTGCCAGTAGTATGCCCAGCGGGAGGGGGAATGAGCAGTTCTTC. Protein: CASSMPSGRGNEQFF.

J is TRBJ2-7 and V is TRBV14; 9 bases map to TRBD1. Germline V lookup: CDR1 SGHDN, CDR2 FVKESK. V gave up 6 bases and J gave up 4 bases; unmatched junction bases: 13. The CDR3 is 16 amino acids. The CDR3 nucleotides are TGTGCCAGCAGTCCGGGAGGCGGGACAGGGTTTTACGAGCAGTACTTC. Protein product: CASSPGGGTGFYEQYF.

The V gene is TRBV19, the J gene TRBJ2-1; D uncertain. Deletions cut 7 bases from V and 6 bases from J, with 10 bases between. The CDR3 has 12 amino acids. Looked up from germline, CDR1 is LNHDA and CDR2 is SQIVND (reference sequence). In nucleotides, the CDR3 is TGTGCCAGTACTTGGGGTGCCAATGAGCAGTTCTTC. It specifies CASTWGANEQFF.

The chain is built from TRBV7-2 and TRBJ2-7; 9 bases line up with TRBD2. Germline assignment: CDR1 SGHTA and CDR2 FQGNSA. CDR3 length equals 15 residues. The junction had 4 bases not matched to a gene; V was cut back by 1 base and J by 3 bases. Here the CDR3 reads CASSLETSGSYEQYF. The CDR3 DNA is TGTGCCAGCAGCTTAGAGACTAGCGGAAGCTACGAGCAGTACTTC.

V usage is TRBV30 and J usage is TRBJ1-3; D gene ambiguous. V gave up 0 bases and J gave up 4 bases, with 4 bases separating them. Germline CDR1 is GTSNPN and CDR2 is SVGIG (reference sequence). The CDR3 runs to 12 residues. The CDR3 bases are TGTGCCTGGAGTGTAACCGGAAACACCATATATTTT. Amino acids: CAWSVTGNTIYF.

This chain connects TRBV2 to TRBJ2-7, with D maybe TRBD2 (5 bases). V gave up 3 bases and J gave up 4 bases, with 13 bases separating them. This CDR3 spans 14 amino acids. In germline, CDR1 is SNHLY, CDR2 FYNNEI. This CDR3 is CASSEGSRGYEQYF. The CDR3 DNA follows: TGTGCCAGCAGTGAGGGGTCCCGGGGTTACGAGCAGTACTTC.

V gene TRBV7-8 combines with J gene TRBJ2-7; TRBD2 agrees at 12 bases. CDR1 and CDR2 from the germline V gene are SGHVS and FQNEAQ. CDR3 length: 15 amino acids. V shed 5 bases, J shed 5 bases, and the junction held 7 bases outside the gene matches. The CDR3 nucleotides are TGTGCCAGCAGCCCATTGACTAGCGGGAGCCACGAGCAGTACTTC. Protein product: CASSPLTSGSHEQYF. The whole variable domain, remainder taken from reference TRBV7-8 and TRBJ2-7, is GAGVSQSPRYKVAKRGQDVALRCDPISGHVSLFWYQQALGQGPEFLTYFQNEAQLDKSGLPSDRFFAERPEGSVSTLKIQRTQQEDSAVYLCASSPLTSGSHEQYFGPGTRLTVT.

This rearrangement joins TRBV7-9 to TRBJ2-3, with no clear D. Germline V lookup: CDR1 SEHNR, CDR2 FQNEAQ (reference sequence). V gave up 2 bases and J gave up 11 bases, with 11 bases separating them. This CDR3 contains 12 residues. The CDR3 bases are TGTGCCAGCAGCTTAAAAGGGTTTGGGCAGTATTTT. Encoded protein: CASSLKGFGQYF.